This paragraph reports one T cell receptor beta chain. Its antigen is unidentified. Trimming stripped 5 bases from V and 5 bases from J, with 12 bases between. The germline gives CDR1 WNHNN, CDR2 SYGVQD (reference sequence). This CDR3 has 13 residues. The data stem from a study of radiotherapy plus CTLA-4 blockade in lung cancer. Study observations and caveats: Radiotherapy plus ipilimumab was followed by expansion in blood of tumor-derived TCR clones.

Some clones are missing from TCRdb's copy, which holds only in-frame ones; the method was immunoSEQ multiplex PCR. The table records 90,000 to 150,000 clones, approximately 80% of them present only once. The sequence was collected from a human donor with non-small cell lung cancer who had a partial response to radiotherapy plus ipilimumab. Sequencing used peripheral blood, obtained from a patient treated with radiotherapy plus ipilimumab. J is TRBJ1-2 and V is TRBV10-1; the D is unclear. The CDR3 region has the DNA TGCGCCAGCAGTACAGAACCCTATTATGGCTACACCTTC. This encodes CASSTEPYYGYTF.